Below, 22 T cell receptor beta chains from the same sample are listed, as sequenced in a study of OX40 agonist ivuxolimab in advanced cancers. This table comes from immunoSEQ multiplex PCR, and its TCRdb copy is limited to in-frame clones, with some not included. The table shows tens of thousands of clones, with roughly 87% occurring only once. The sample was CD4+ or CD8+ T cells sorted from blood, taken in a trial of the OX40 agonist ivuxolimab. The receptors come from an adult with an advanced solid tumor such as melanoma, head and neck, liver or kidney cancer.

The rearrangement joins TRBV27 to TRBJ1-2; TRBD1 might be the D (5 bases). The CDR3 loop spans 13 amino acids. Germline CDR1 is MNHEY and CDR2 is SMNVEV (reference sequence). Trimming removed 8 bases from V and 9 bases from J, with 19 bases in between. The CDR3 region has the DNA TGTGCCAGCGGTTACTCAGGGTTAAGAAGCTACACCTTC. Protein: CASGYSGLRSYTF.

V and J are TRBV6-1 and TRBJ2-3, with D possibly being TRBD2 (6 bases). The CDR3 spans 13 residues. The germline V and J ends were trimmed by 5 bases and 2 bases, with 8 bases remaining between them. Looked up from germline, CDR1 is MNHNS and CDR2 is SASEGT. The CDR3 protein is CASSSGDTDTQYF. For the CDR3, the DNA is TGTGCCAGCAGTTCGGGGGACACAGATACGCAGTATTTT.

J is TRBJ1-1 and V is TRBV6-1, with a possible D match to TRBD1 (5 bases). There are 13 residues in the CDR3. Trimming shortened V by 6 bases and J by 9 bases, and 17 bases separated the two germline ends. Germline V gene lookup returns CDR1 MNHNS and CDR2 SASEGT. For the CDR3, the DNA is TGTGCCAGCAGGGACGCCGGGACTCCCAAAGCTTTCTTT. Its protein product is CASRDAGTPKAFF.

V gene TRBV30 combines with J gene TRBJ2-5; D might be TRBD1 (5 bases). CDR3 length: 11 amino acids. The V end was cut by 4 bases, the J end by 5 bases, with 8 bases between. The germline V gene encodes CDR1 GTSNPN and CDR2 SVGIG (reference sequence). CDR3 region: CAWTGLETQYF. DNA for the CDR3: TGTGCCTGGACAGGGTTGGAGACCCAGTACTTC.

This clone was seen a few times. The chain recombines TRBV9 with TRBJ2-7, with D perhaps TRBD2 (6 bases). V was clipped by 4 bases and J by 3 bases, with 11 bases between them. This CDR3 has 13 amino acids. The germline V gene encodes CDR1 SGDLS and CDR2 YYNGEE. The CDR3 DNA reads TGTGCCAGCAGCTCTGGGGGACTCTACGAGCAGTACTTC. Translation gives CASSSGGLYEQYF.

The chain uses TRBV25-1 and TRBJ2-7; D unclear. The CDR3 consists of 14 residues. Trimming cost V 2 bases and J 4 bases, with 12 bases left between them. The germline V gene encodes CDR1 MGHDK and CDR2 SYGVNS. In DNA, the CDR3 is TGTGCCAGCAGTGAACCGGGCGAGGCGTACGAGCAGTACTTC. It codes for CASSEPGEAYEQYF.

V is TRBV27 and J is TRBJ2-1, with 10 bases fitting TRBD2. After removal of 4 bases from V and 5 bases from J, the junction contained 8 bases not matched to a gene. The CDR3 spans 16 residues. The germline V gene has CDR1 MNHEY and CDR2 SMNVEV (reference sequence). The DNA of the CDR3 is TGTGCCAGCAGTTGGTCTAGCGGGAGTACCCACAATGAGCAGTTCTTC. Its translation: CASSWSSGSTHNEQFF.

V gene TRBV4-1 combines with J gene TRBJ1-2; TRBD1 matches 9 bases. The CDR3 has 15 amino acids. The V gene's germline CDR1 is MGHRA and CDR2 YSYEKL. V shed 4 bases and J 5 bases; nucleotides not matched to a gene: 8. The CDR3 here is CASSLSQGAGYGYTF. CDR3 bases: TGCGCCAGCAGCCTATCACAGGGGGCGGGATATGGCTACACCTTC.

The CDR3 is CASSFGGQGAEAFF. CDR3 DNA sequence: TGTGCCAGCAGCTTCGGCGGACAGGGGGCTGAAGCTTTCTTT. V usage is TRBV11-2 and J usage is TRBJ1-1; 10 bases fit TRBD1. The CDR3 has 14 amino acids. CDR1 and CDR2 (germline): SGHAT, FQNNGV. V lost 3 bases, J lost 6 bases, and 4 bases stayed unmatched.

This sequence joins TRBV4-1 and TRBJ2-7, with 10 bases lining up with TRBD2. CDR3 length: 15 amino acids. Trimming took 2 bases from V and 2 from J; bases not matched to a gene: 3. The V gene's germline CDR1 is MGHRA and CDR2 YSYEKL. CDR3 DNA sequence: TGCGCCAGCAGCCAACTAGCGGGAGCCCCCTACGAGCAGTACTTC. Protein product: CASSQLAGAPYEQYF.

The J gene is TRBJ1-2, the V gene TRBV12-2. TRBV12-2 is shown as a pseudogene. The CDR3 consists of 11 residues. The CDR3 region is CASRLAPGEAF. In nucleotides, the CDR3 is TGTGCAAGTCGCTTAGCGCCCGGGGAGGCCTTC.

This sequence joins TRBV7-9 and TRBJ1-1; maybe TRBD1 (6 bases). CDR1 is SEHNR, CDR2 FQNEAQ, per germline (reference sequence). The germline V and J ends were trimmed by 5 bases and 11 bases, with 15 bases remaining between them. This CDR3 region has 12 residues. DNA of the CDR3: TGTGCCAGCAGCGAGAGGGGGTCGTACGCTTTCTTT. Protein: CASSERGSYAFF.

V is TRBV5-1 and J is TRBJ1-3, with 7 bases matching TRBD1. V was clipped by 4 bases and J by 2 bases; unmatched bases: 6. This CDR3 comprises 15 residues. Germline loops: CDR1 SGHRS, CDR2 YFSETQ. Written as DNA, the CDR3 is TGCGCCAGCAGCCACACCGGACAGGCTGGAAACACCATATATTTT. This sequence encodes CASSHTGQAGNTIYF.

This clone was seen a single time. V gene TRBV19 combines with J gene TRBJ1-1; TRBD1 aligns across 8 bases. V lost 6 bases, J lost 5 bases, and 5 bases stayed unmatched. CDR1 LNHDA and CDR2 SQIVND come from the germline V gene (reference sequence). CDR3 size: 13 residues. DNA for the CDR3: TGTGCCAGTAGACTTACAGGGGGGACTGAAGCTTTCTTT. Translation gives CASRLTGGTEAFF.

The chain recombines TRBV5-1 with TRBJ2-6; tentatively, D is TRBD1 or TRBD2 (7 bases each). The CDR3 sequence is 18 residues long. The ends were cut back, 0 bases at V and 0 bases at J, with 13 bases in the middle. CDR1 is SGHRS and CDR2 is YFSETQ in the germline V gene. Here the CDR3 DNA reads TGCGCCAGCAGCTTGGGCCCCAGGGGGGGCTCTGGGGCCAACGTCCTGACTTTC. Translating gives CASSLGPRGGSGANVLTF.

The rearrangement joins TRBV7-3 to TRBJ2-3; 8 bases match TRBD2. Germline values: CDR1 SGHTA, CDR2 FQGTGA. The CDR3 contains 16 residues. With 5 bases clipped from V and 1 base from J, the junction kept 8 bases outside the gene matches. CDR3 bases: TGTGCCAGCAGCCCGAGCAGCGGGAGCGGCACAGATACGCAGTATTTT. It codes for CASSPSSGSGTDTQYF.

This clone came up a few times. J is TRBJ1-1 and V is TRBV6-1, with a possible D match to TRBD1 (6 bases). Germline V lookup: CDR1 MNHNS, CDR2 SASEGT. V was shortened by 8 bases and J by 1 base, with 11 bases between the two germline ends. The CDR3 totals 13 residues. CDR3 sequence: CASERGPNTEAFF. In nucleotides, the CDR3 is TGTGCCAGCGAGCGGGGGCCGAACACTGAAGCTTTCTTT.

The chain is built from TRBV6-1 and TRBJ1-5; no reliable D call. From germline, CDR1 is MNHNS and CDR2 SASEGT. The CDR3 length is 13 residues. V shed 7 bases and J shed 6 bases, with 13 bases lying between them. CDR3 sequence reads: CASTPTDGQPQHF. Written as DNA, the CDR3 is TGTGCCAGCACCCCAACGGACGGTCAGCCCCAGCATTTT.

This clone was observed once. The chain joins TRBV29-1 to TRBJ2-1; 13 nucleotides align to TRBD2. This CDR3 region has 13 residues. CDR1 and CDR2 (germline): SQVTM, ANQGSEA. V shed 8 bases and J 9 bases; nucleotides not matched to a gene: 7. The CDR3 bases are TGCAGCTGGACTAGCGGGAGTGTTGGTGAGCAGTTCTTC. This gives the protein CSWTSGSVGEQFF.

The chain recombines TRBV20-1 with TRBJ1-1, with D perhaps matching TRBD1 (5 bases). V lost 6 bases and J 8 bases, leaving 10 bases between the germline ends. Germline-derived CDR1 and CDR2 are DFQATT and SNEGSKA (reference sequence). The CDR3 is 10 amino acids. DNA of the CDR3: TGCAGTGCCGGCAGGACAGAAGCTTTCTTT. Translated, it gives CSAGRTEAFF.

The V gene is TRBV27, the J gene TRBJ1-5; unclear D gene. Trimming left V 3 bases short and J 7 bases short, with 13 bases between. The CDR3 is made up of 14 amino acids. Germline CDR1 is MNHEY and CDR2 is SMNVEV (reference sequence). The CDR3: CASSLGQAGQPQHF. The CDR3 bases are TGTGCCAGCAGTTTGGGTCAGGCAGGCCAGCCCCAGCATTTT.

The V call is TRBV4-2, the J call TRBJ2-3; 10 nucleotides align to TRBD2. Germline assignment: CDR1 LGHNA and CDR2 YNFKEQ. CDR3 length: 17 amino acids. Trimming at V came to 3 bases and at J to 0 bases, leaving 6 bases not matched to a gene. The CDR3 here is CASSQTLAGASTDTQYF. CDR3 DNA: TGTGCCAGCAGCCAGACTCTAGCGGGAGCTAGCACAGATACGCAGTATTTT.